Listed here are 32 T cell receptor beta chains from one sample, sequenced in a study of T cell clonality in common variable immunodeficiency. The antigens for these receptors are not known. Profiling relied on immunoSEQ multiplex PCR, and the TCRdb table lists in-frame clones only, not all of them. Recorded here are some 25,000 clones, none singletons. Findings of the study overall: Fewer deletions and N-nucleotide insertions were reportedly seen in common variable immunodeficiency TCR beta sequences.

Source material: peripheral blood mononuclear cells. The receptors originated from a human donor with common variable immunodeficiency.

This clone was detected only a few times. The CDR3 end falls 3 residues outside the read, so it is completed with the germline J gene. This chain uses TRBV5-1 with TRBJ2-3, with a possible D match to TRBD1 (6 bases). The V end lost 1 base, the J end lost 1 base, and 16 bases lay between the germline ends. Germline V gene data show CDR1 as SGHRS and CDR2 as YFSETQ. CDR3 length: 17 residues. Partial CDR3 DNA: TGCGCCAGCAGCTTGCCCTCGACAGGCAGAGGCACAGATACG. It specifies CASSLPSTGRGTDT. The entire CDR3 protein is CASSLPSTGRGTDTQYF.

This clone was picked up a small number of times. The read ends 3 residues before the CDR3 terminus; that terminus is restored from the germline J gene. The chain joins TRBV5-6 to TRBJ2-1, with D perhaps matching TRBD2 (6 bases). Germline CDR1 and CDR2: SGHDT and YYEEEE. Trimming took 4 bases from V and 7 from J, leaving 12 bases between them. The CDR3 is 13 amino acids. The sequenced CDR3 bases are TGTGCCAGCAGCCCGGGACTTATGAATGAG. Amino acid sequence: CASSPGLMNE. The entire CDR3 sequence reads CASSPGLMNEQFF.

This clone was seen ten or more times. The sequenced CDR3 bases are TGCGCCAGCAGCCAACAGGGGGCGTCCGCAACTAATGAAAAA. Its protein product is CASSQQGASATNEK. The CDR3 in its entirety is CASSQQGASATNEKLFF. The chain carries TRBV5-1 and TRBJ1-4, with 9 positions matching TRBD1. The read terminates 3 residues before the CDR3 end, so the remaining end is supplied by the germline J gene. Per germline, CDR1 SGHRS and CDR2 YFSETQ. The CDR3 contains 17 residues. J lost 0 bases, V lost 4 bases, and 7 bases had no gene match.

As for this clone: Read data end 3 residues before the CDR3 end; the end is taken from the germline J gene. Other DNA sequences within the sample encode an identical CDR3. The chain recombines TRBV20-1 with TRBJ2-1, with D perhaps matching TRBD2 (6 bases). V shed 6 bases and J shed 7 bases, with 10 bases lying between them. This CDR3 spans 11 amino acids. Germline-derived CDR1 and CDR2 are DFQATT and SNEGSKA (reference sequence). The CDR3 DNA, read in part, is TGCAGTGCGCGGGACTGGAATGAG. It translates to CSARDWNE. The whole CDR3 protein reads CSARDWNEQFF.

The table lists this clone with a few counts. The read terminates 3 residues before the CDR3 end, so the remaining end is supplied by the germline J gene. This chain uses TRBV7-2 with TRBJ2-1; the D is unclear. V lost 5 bases, J lost 3 bases, and 11 bases lay in between. Germline CDR1 reads SGHTA; CDR2 reads FQGNSA. This CDR3 is 14 amino acids long. CDR3 amino acids: CASSQSTGYNEQFF. CDR3 DNA (partial): TGTGCCAGCAGCCAGTCGACTGGCTACAATGAG.

Note on this clone: The sequenced fragment ends 3 residues before the CDR3 boundary, so the rest is inferred from the germline J gene. The chain uses TRBV19 and TRBJ1-2; maybe TRBD1 (6 bases). Germline V CDR1 and CDR2: LNHDA, SQIVND (reference sequence). CDR3 length: 13 amino acids. The CDR3 protein is CASSIFGGKGYTF. The DNA read from the CDR3 is TGTGCCAGTAGTATCTTTGGGGGCAAGGGC.

This clone was counted a few times. The read ends 3 residues before the CDR3 terminus; that terminus is restored from the germline J gene. The V gene is TRBV7-2, the J gene TRBJ1-1; 9 bases fit TRBD1. The germline gives CDR1 SGHTA, CDR2 FQGNSA. J lost 6 bases, V lost 0 bases, and 5 bases had no gene match. This CDR3 has 15 residues. The CDR3 here is CASSLAKDRGPEAFF. The DNA read from the CDR3 is TGTGCCAGCAGCTTAGCGAAGGACAGGGGACCTGAA.

This clone was counted a few times. The read comes to an end 3 residues before the CDR3 does, leaving the germline J gene to fill in the end. The chain is built from TRBV7-9 and TRBJ2-1, with TRBD1 matching 10 bases. The CDR3 spans 15 residues. CDR1 and CDR2 (germline): SEHNR, FQNEAQ (reference sequence). The J segment lost 3 bases and the V segment lost 5 bases, leaving 4 bases of the junction unmatched. CDR3 loop: CASSPTGGLYNEQFF. Partial CDR3 DNA: TGTGCCAGCAGCCCGACAGGGGGCCTCTACAATGAG.

This clone occurred many times. The read ends 3 residues before the CDR3 terminus; that terminus is restored from the germline J gene. This chain uses TRBV20-1 with TRBJ2-5; D possibly corresponds to TRBD2 (6 bases). Deletions cut 1 base from V and 5 bases from J, with 20 bases between. The CDR3 has 16 amino acids. In germline, CDR1 is DFQATT, CDR2 SNEGSKA (reference sequence). Partial CDR3 DNA: TGCAGTGCTAGAGTATTCTTTAGCGGCCGAAGGGAGACC. This sequence encodes CSARVFFSGRRET. The whole CDR3 is CSARVFFSGRRETQYF.

Turning to this clone: The read falls 3 residues short of the CDR3 end, and the missing part is taken from the germline J gene. The V gene is TRBV2, the J gene TRBJ1-1; 7 positions match TRBD1. The CDR3 loop spans 11 amino acids. Germline CDR1 is SNHLY and CDR2 is FYNNEI. CDR3 DNA (partial): TGTGCCAGCAGTCTCGACAGGGTG. The encoded protein is CASSLDRV. The complete CDR3 sequence is CASSLDRVAFF.

On this clone: The CDR3 is cut off 3 residues early in the read; its end comes from the germline J gene. The chain couples TRBV5-1 to TRBJ2-2, with a tentative D call TRBD1 (5 bases). Germline V gene data show CDR1 as SGHRS and CDR2 as YFSETQ. CDR3 length: 15 amino acids. The V end was cut by 0 bases, the J end by 8 bases, with 14 bases between. The sequenced CDR3 bases are TGCGCCAGCAGCTTGGATGATTTGACAGCAGGGGAG. Translated, it gives CASSLDDLTAGE. The whole CDR3 sequence is CASSLDDLTAGELFF.

About this clone: The read stops 3 residues short of the end of the CDR3; the missing end is completed from the germline J gene. The chain uses TRBV7-2 and TRBJ2-3; 10 nucleotides align to TRBD2. Germline assignment: CDR1 SGHTA and CDR2 FQGNSA. The length of the CDR3 is 15 residues. The V segment lost 3 bases and the J segment 1 base; nucleotides outside the gene matches: 1. The CDR3 is CASSFGTSGTDTQYF. Incomplete CDR3 DNA: TGTGCCAGCAGCTTTGGGACTAGCGGCACAGATACG.

A remark on this clone: The read gets to within 3 residues of the CDR3 end, and the germline J gene fills in the rest. The rearrangement links TRBV18 to TRBJ2-7; 13 nucleotides align to TRBD2. V lost 2 bases and J lost 0; bases outside the gene matches: 10. CDR1 is KGHSH and CDR2 is LQKENI in the germline V gene. This CDR3 is built from 19 residues. CDR3 region: CASSPGRTSGSRISYEQYF. Incomplete CDR3 DNA: TGTGCCAGCTCACCAGGGAGGACTAGCGGGAGTAGGATCTCCTACGAG. Supplemented by reference TRBV18 and TRBJ2-7, the full variable domain reads NAGVMQNPRHLVRRRGQEARLRCSPMKGHSHVYWYRQLPEEGLKFMVYLQKENIIDESGMPKERFSAEFPKEGPSILRIQQVVRGDSAAYFCASSPGRTSGSRISYEQYFGPGTRLTVT.

With respect to this clone: The CDR3 extends 3 residues past the end of the read, so its final part is completed from the germline J gene. V is TRBV6-1 and J is TRBJ1-2, with 8 bases matching TRBD1. Germline CDR1 reads MNHNS; CDR2 reads SASEGT. This CDR3 contains 14 residues. CDR3 DNA (partial): TGTGCCAGCAGTGTAATTTCCACAGGGGGAGGC. This gives the protein CASSVISTGGG. The whole CDR3 is CASSVISTGGGYTF.

This clone was counted at least ten times. The read stops 3 residues short of the end of the CDR3; the missing end is completed from the germline J gene. J is TRBJ2-1 and V is TRBV18; 12 nucleotides match TRBD2. The J segment lost 6 bases and the V segment lost 4 bases, leaving 10 bases of the junction unmatched. Germline V gene lookup returns CDR1 KGHSH and CDR2 LQKENI. The CDR3 runs 17 residues. This CDR3 is CASSLQGLAGGVNEQFF. CDR3 DNA, as far as it was read: TGTGCCAGCTCACTACAGGGACTAGCGGGTGGTGTCAATGAG.

In regard to this clone: Sequencing ends 3 residues short of the CDR3 end; the germline J gene provides the rest. The genes are TRBV7-3 and TRBJ1-6; 8 positions agree with TRBD1. Trimming removed 5 bases from V and 8 bases from J; junction bases left unmatched: 8. The CDR3 runs to 15 residues. Germline V lookup: CDR1 SGHTA, CDR2 FQGTGA. CDR3 DNA (partial): TGTGCCAGCAGCACGTCCGGGACAGGCTATTCACCC. Residues: CASSTSGTGYSP. The whole CDR3 reads CASSTSGTGYSPLHF.

This clone was seen only a few times. The DNA ends 3 residues before the CDR3 does, and the rest of the CDR3 is filled in from the germline J gene. The chain joins TRBV7-8 to TRBJ2-7; D is unresolved. V was pared by 6 bases and J by 2 bases, with 20 bases between. CDR1 and CDR2 (germline): SGHVS, FQNEAQ. This CDR3 region has 16 residues. The CDR3 loop reads CASRTTGANSPYEQYF. The part of the CDR3 DNA that was read is TGTGCCAGCAGGACCACCGGAGCAAACAGCCCCTACGAG.

Concerning this clone: The CDR3 end falls 3 residues outside the read, so it is completed with the germline J gene. V usage is TRBV19 and J usage is TRBJ2-7; 9 bases fit TRBD1. The CDR3 runs to 14 residues. Germline V gives CDR1 LNHDA, CDR2 SQIVND (reference sequence). V lost 5 bases and J lost 1; bases outside the gene matches: 3. The sequenced part of the CDR3 DNA is TGTGCCAGTAGTGACGGGACAGGGTCCTACGAG. Translation gives CASSDGTGSYE. The entire CDR3 protein reads CASSDGTGSYEQYF.

A note on this clone: The read halts 3 residues ahead of the CDR3 end, with the missing end drawn from the germline J gene. The V gene is TRBV20-1, the J gene TRBJ2-1, with 9 bases matching TRBD1. Germline assignment: CDR1 DFQATT and CDR2 SNEGSKA (reference sequence). V shed 6 bases, J shed 7 bases, and the junction held 10 bases outside the gene matches. This CDR3 contains 14 residues. The CDR3 DNA, read in part, is TGCAGTGCCGTTCCGGGACAGGGTAGGAATGAG. Its translation is CSAVPGQGRNE. The CDR3 as a whole reads CSAVPGQGRNEQFF.

On this clone itself: The observed sequence ends 3 residues before the CDR3 terminus, with the missing tail filled in from the germline J gene. The gene calls are TRBV7-9 and TRBJ2-1; D is uncertain. V was trimmed by 3 bases and J by 5 bases, leaving 2 bases between them. The CDR3 is made up of 11 amino acids. The germline gives CDR1 SEHNR, CDR2 FQNEAQ (reference sequence). CDR3 loop: CASSFNNEQFF. Partial CDR3 DNA: TGTGCCAGCAGCTTTAACAATGAG.

This clone was detected ten times or more. The sequenced fragment ends 3 residues before the CDR3 boundary, so the rest is inferred from the germline J gene. The chain combines TRBV5-1 with TRBJ2-5; 10 nucleotides match TRBD2. Per germline, CDR1 SGHRS and CDR2 YFSETQ. This CDR3 region has 15 residues. V lost 3 bases, J lost 0 bases, and 2 bases stayed unmatched. The CDR3 region is CASSSSGSHQETQYF. Partial CDR3 DNA: TGCGCCAGCAGCTCTAGCGGGAGCCACCAAGAGACC.

This clone was counted only a few times. The CDR3 goes on 3 residues after the read ends, and that part is filled in from the germline J gene. The rearrangement joins TRBV18 to TRBJ2-5; a possible D gene is TRBD2 (6 bases). The germline V gene has CDR1 KGHSH and CDR2 LQKENI. V was clipped by 2 bases and J by 1 base, with 11 bases between them. This CDR3 spans 15 amino acids. The CDR3 bases that were read are TGTGCCAGCTCACCATCGGCGGGGCCCCAAGAGACC. Protein sequence: CASSPSAGPQET. The CDR3 reads in full as CASSPSAGPQETQYF. Full variable domain (missing parts from reference TRBV18 and TRBJ2-5): NAGVMQNPRHLVRRRGQEARLRCSPMKGHSHVYWYRQLPEEGLKFMVYLQKENIIDESGMPKERFSAEFPKEGPSILRIQQVVRGDSAAYFCASSPSAGPQETQYFGPGTRLLVL.

This clone has a handful of counts. The covered CDR3 bases are TGTGCCAGCATTGCATTGGGGGGAGGTGAA. As protein: CASIALGGGE. The entire CDR3 protein reads CASIALGGGEAFF. This chain uses TRBV6-2 or TRBV6-3 with TRBJ1-1; tentative D call: TRBD1 (5 bases). The CDR3 is cut off 3 residues early in the read; its end comes from the germline J gene. The CDR3 is made up of 13 amino acids. Germline-derived CDR1 and CDR2 are MNHEY and SVGEGT. With 7 bases removed from V and 7 bases from J, the gap between germline ends came to 16 bases.

On this clone itself: The CDR3 end is not reached by the read, which stops 3 residues before it; the germline J gene fills it in. The V call is TRBV5-1, the J call TRBJ2-2; a weak D match, TRBD1 (6 bases). This CDR3 contains 16 residues. The germline CDR1 and CDR2 sequences are SGHRS and YFSETQ. V dropped 2 bases and J dropped 4 bases, with 15 bases sitting between them. The sequenced CDR3 bases are TGCGCCAGCAGCTTCCTACAGGGTGGGTCCACCGGGGAG. Amino acids: CASSFLQGGSTGE. The entire CDR3 sequence reads CASSFLQGGSTGELFF. Complete variable domain (other parts from reference TRBV5-1 and TRBJ2-2): KAGVTQTPRYLIKTRGQQVTLSCSPISGHRSVSWYQQTPGQGLQFLFEYFSETQRNKGNFPGRFSGRQFSNSRSEMNVSTLELGDSALYLCASSFLQGGSTGELFFGEGSRLTVL.

This clone was counted ten times or more. The CDR3 is CASSLNGFRSDTQYF. The part of the CDR3 DNA that was read is TGTGCCAGCAGCTTAAACGGTTTTCGGTCAGATACG. This chain connects TRBV7-3 to TRBJ2-3; D unclear. The read gets to within 3 residues of the CDR3 end, and the germline J gene fills in the rest. V lost 1 base to trimming and J lost 4 bases, with 12 bases between them. CDR3 size: 15 residues. The germline V gene has CDR1 SGHTA and CDR2 FQGTGA.

In the case of this clone: The read comes to an end 3 residues before the CDR3 does, leaving the germline J gene to fill in the end. The chain employs TRBV5-1 and TRBJ2-7; maybe TRBD1 (5 bases). This CDR3 has 16 amino acids. CDR1 is SGHRS, CDR2 YFSETQ, per germline. V was cut by 2 bases and J by 3 bases, with 18 bases left in between. Incomplete CDR3 DNA: TGCGCCAGCAGCTTAGGTGGGGCCTCCGGAGTCTACGAG. Residues: CASSLGGASGVYE. The complete CDR3 sequence is CASSLGGASGVYEQYF. Using reference TRBV5-1 and TRBJ2-7 for the parts outside the CDR3, the full variable domain is KAGVTQTPRYLIKTRGQQVTLSCSPISGHRSVSWYQQTPGQGLQFLFEYFSETQRNKGNFPGRFSGRQFSNSRSEMNVSTLELGDSALYLCASSLGGASGVYEQYFGPGTRLTVT.

The sample holds a few counts of this clone. The sequenced fragment ends 3 residues before the CDR3 boundary, so the rest is inferred from the germline J gene. The rearrangement links TRBV7-9 to TRBJ2-5; D not certain. CDR1 SEHNR and CDR2 FQNEAQ come from the germline V gene (reference sequence). The V end lost 5 bases, the J end lost 1 base, and 2 bases lay between the germline ends. CDR3 length: 11 amino acids. CDR3 DNA (partial): TGTGCCAGCAGCCTCCAAGAGACC. Translation gives CASSLQET. The entire CDR3 is CASSLQETQYF. Using reference TRBV7-9 and TRBJ2-5 for the parts outside the CDR3, the full variable domain is DTGVSQNPRHKITKRGQNVTFRCDPISEHNRLYWYRQTLGQGPEFLTYFQNEAQLEKSRLLSDRFSAERPKGSFSTLEIQRTEQGDSAMYLCASSLQETQYFGPGTRLLVL.

This clone was recorded many times. From the germline J gene comes the end of the CDR3, since the read stops 3 residues before it. V usage is TRBV20-1 and J usage is TRBJ1-5; D remains unclear. Per the germline V gene, CDR1 is DFQATT and CDR2 is SNEGSKA (reference sequence). CDR3 size: 13 residues. V was trimmed by 6 bases and J by 4 bases, leaving 13 bases between them. The part of the CDR3 DNA that was read is TGCAGTGCCGACGCGTCGGGTAATCAGCCC. This codes for CSADASGNQP. The CDR3 reads in full as CSADASGNQPQHF.

This clone was seen more than once but under ten times. The read halts 3 residues ahead of the CDR3 end, with the missing end drawn from the germline J gene. This sequence joins TRBV19 and TRBJ1-4; 8 bases match TRBD1. The CDR3 length is 14 residues. From germline, CDR1 is LNHDA and CDR2 SQIVND (reference sequence). Here the CDR3 reads CASYSGRTGTKLFF. The part of the CDR3 DNA that was read is TGTGCCAGTTACTCAGGGAGGACAGGGACGAAA.

This clone is categorized as medium-sized. The read terminates 3 residues ahead of where the CDR3 ends, so the germline J gene completes it. The chain uses TRBV28 and TRBJ2-2; 10 positions agree with TRBD1. The CDR3 spans 16 residues. Germline V gene lookup returns CDR1 MDHEN and CDR2 SYDVKM. V was clipped by 4 bases and J by 1 base; unmatched bases: 3. Incomplete CDR3 DNA: TGTGCCAGCAGTTCCGGGACAGGGGTGAACACCGGGGAG. It translates to CASSSGTGVNTGE. The whole CDR3 sequence reads CASSSGTGVNTGELFF.

This clone turned up a few times. The sequenced fragment ends 3 residues before the CDR3 boundary, so the rest is inferred from the germline J gene. The chain has TRBV30 and TRBJ2-5; a weak D match, TRBD1 (5 bases). Germline CDR1 GTSNPN, CDR2 SVGIG (reference sequence). Trimming removed 3 bases at V and 1 base at J, with 9 bases between. This CDR3 has 13 residues. The DNA read from the CDR3 is TGTGCCTGGAGACGCCAGGGCCAAGAGACC. Translated, it gives CAWRRQGQET. In full, the CDR3 is CAWRRQGQETQYF.

This clone was seen more than once but under ten times. The CDR3 end falls 3 residues outside the read, so it is completed with the germline J gene. The rearrangement links TRBV7-3 to TRBJ2-7; 8 bases line up with TRBD1. CDR1 is SGHTA and CDR2 is FQGTGA in the germline V gene. V lost 3 bases to trimming and J lost 3 bases; unmatched junction nucleotides: 4. This CDR3 contains 14 residues. The CDR3 protein is CASSLQGAGYEQYF. CDR3 bases read: TGTGCCAGCAGCTTGCAGGGGGCCGGCTACGAG. The full variable domain, in which reference TRBV7-3 and TRBJ2-7 provide the parts outside the CDR3, is GAGVSQTPSNKVTEKGKYVELRCDPISGHTALYWYRQSLGQGPEFLIYFQGTGAADDSGLPNDRFFAVRPEGSVSTLKIQRTERGDSAVYLCASSLQGAGYEQYFGPGTRLTVT.